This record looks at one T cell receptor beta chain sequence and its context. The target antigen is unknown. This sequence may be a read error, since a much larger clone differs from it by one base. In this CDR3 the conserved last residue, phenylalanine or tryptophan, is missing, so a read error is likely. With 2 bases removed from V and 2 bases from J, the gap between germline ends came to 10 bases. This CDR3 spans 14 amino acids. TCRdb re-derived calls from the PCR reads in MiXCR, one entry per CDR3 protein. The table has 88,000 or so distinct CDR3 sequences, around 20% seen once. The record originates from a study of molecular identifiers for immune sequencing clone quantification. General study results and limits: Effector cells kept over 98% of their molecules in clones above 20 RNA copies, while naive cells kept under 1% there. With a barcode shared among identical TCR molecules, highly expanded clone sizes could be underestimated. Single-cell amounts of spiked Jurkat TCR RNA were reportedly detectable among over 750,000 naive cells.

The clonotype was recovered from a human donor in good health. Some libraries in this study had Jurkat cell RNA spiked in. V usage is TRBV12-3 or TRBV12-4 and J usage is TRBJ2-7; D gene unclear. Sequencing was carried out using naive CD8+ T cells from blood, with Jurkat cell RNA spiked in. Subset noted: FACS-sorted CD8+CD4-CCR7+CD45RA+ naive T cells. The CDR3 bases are TGTGCCAGCAGTTTATTGGCCCCCGCCTACGAGCAGTACCTC. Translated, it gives CASSLLAPAYEQYL.